The 3 T cell receptor beta chains given below trace back to one sample, sequenced in a study of blood T cell repertoires in COVID-19. Assay used: immunoSEQ multiplex PCR; TCRdb lists only in-frame clones, some missing. This table holds about 55,000 clones, approximately 82% found once. The sequencing sample was made of peripheral blood. The receptors were sampled from a human donor in a cohort sampled during active or convalescent COVID-19.

By share of the sample, this clone is medium-sized (0.01 to 0.1%). The gene calls are TRBV24-1 and TRBJ2-1, with 11 bases aligning to TRBD2. Germline assignment: CDR1 KGHDR and CDR2 SFDVKD. This CDR3 is built from 16 residues. V was pared by 7 bases and J by 0 bases, with 4 bases of the junction left unmatched. DNA for the CDR3: TGTGCCACCAGCGGGACTAGCGGAGACTCCTACAATGAGCAGTTCTTC. Translated, it gives CATSGTSGDSYNEQFF.

V gene TRBV9 combines with J gene TRBJ2-1, with D possibly being TRBD2 (6 bases). The CDR3 has 16 residues. Germline V gene data show CDR1 as SGDLS and CDR2 as YYNGEE. Trimming pared 3 bases from V and 5 bases from J, leaving 18 bases between. As DNA, the CDR3 is TGTGCCAGCAGCGGACCTAGCGTCCTACGAGACAATGAGCAGTTCTTC. Its translation is CASSGPSVLRDNEQFF.

The rearrangement uses TRBV19 and TRBJ2-7; D unresolved. The V end was cut by 1 base, the J end by 3 bases, with 7 bases between. Germline CDR1 is LNHDA and CDR2 is SQIVND (reference sequence). The CDR3 extends over 13 amino acids. CDR3 amino acids: CASSIGRNYEQYF. The DNA of the CDR3 is TGTGCCAGTAGTATAGGCAGGAACTACGAGCAGTACTTC.